These T cell receptor beta chains were read from a single sample in a study of shared clonotypes between healthy human individuals. Profiling relied on immunoSEQ multiplex PCR, and the TCRdb table lists in-frame clones only, not all of them. Here the sample spans millions of clones, roughly nine tenths being singletons. The sample comprised naive CD4+ T cells sorted from blood. Receptors were obtained from a man between 18 and 29 years old in good health. The CDR3 runs from the conserved cysteine through the conserved F or W. The D gene is left open where the match is weak. Size tells how often a clone was seen (once, few, many) or the class of an expanded clone, and some rows leave it out.

d_gene	v_gene	j_gene	abundance	CDR3nt	CDR3aa
NA	TRBV27	TRBJ1-3	once	TGTGCCAGCAGTGTCAGGACTGGAAACACCATATATTTT	CASSVRTGNTIYF
NA	TRBV5-1	TRBJ2-1	NA	TGCGCCAGCAGTCTCCGACCTTACAATGAGCAGTTCTTC	CASSLRPYNEQFF
NA	TRBV28	TRBJ1-2	NA	TGTGCCAGCTATACGGCCGAGTACTATGGCTACACCTTC	CASYTAEYYGYTF
TRBD1	TRBV7-9	TRBJ1-1	NA	TGTGCCATCTCGGACAGGACGAACACTGAAGCTTTCTTT	CAISDRTNTEAFF
NA	TRBV4-1	TRBJ2-5	NA	TGCGCCAGCAGCCAATGGCGGCTAGAGACCCAGTACTTC	CASSQWRLETQYF
TRBD1	TRBV5-4	TRBJ1-1	NA	TGTGCCAGCAGCACCGGACAGGGGGTTATGAACACTGAAGCTTTCTTT	CASSTGQGVMNTEAFF
NA	TRBV6-4	TRBJ2-3	NA	TGTGCCAGCAGTGACACCCAGGGAACAGATACGCAGTATTTT	CASSDTQGTDTQYF
NA	TRBV10-3	TRBJ1-5	NA	TGTGCCATCAGGGGCAATCAGCCCCAGCATTTT	CAIRGNQPQHF
NA	TRBV9	TRBJ2-3	NA	TGTGCCAGCAGCCTCGGAGGAATGGGTGATACGCAGTATTTT	CASSLGGMGDTQYF
NA	TRBV7-3	TRBJ1-6	NA	TGTGCCAGCAGCTTAACGCCGCAGGGTACATTACCTTATTCACCCCTCCACTTT	CASSLTPQGTLPYSPLHF
NA	TRBV27	TRBJ2-2	NA	TGTGCCAGCAGCTACCTGAACACCGGGGAGCTGTTTTTT	CASSYLNTGELFF
NA	TRBV9	TRBJ2-2	NA	TGTGCCAGCAGCCCCTGGGGAGGCGCGGGCAACACCGGGGAGCTGTTTTTT	CASSPWGGAGNTGELFF
NA	TRBV6-6	TRBJ1-3	NA	TGTGCCAGCAGTGGTACAAGGGGAGGCTCTGGAAACACCATATATTTT	CASSGTRGGSGNTIYF
NA	TRBV5-1	TRBJ2-7	NA	TGCGCCAGCAGGCGGGGAGACGAGCAGTACTTC	CASRRGDEQYF
TRBD2	TRBV27	TRBJ2-1	NA	TGTGCCAGCAGTTTATACGGGACTAAATACAATGAGCAGTTCTTC	CASSLYGTKYNEQFF
NA	TRBV6-1	TRBJ1-5	NA	TGTGCCAGCAGTGCCCTGCCAGGGAACATAGGTCAGCCCCAGCATTTT	CASSALPGNIGQPQHF
NA	TRBV30	TRBJ2-7	NA	TGTGCCTGGACTGGACAGAGGGACGAGCAGTACTTC	CAWTGQRDEQYF
TRBD1	TRBV5-4	TRBJ1-6	NA	TGTGCCAGCAGCTTGGCCGGCGTCAGGGGGCCTTCACCCCTCCACTTT	CASSLAGVRGPSPLHF
NA	TRBV5-1	TRBJ1-1	few	TGCGCCAGCAGCTGGACAAAGAACACTGAAGCTTTCTTT	CASSWTKNTEAFF
NA	TRBV7-8	TRBJ2-7	NA	TGTGCCAGCAGCTTAGGGCAGACCTTCTCCTACGAGCAGTACTTC	CASSLGQTFSYEQYF
NA	TRBV30	TRBJ1-4	NA	TGTGCCGGTACTTTCACAGGAGCTGCTAATGAAAAACTGTTTTTT	CAGTFTGAANEKLFF
NA	TRBV7-6	TRBJ1-3	NA	TGTGCCAGCAGCTCCTGGTTGGGGAGCTCTGGAAACACCATATATTTT	CASSSWLGSSGNTIYF
NA	TRBV6-5	TRBJ2-7	NA	TGTGCCAGCAGTTACCGACAGACAGCCTCCTACGAGCAGTACTTC	CASSYRQTASYEQYF
NA	TRBV4-3	TRBJ2-3	once	TGCGCCAGCAGCCAGTACTCCCCCGCCCGGGATACGCAGTATTTT	CASSQYSPARDTQYF
NA	TRBV2	TRBJ1-4	NA	TGTGCCAGCAGTAGACACGAGGAAAAACTGTTTTTT	CASSRHEEKLFF
TRBD2	TRBV5-1	TRBJ2-3	NA	TGCGCCAGCAGCGCCCGGAGCGGGGGTGGAGATACGCAGTATTTT	CASSARSGGGDTQYF
TRBD1	TRBV30	TRBJ1-2	NA	TGTGCCTGGAGTGTAAAAGGACAGGGGGCGCAAGGCTACACCTTC	CAWSVKGQGAQGYTF
NA	TRBV6-1	TRBJ2-5	NA	TGTGCCAGCAGTGCGGGGAGCCCATGGGAGACCCAGTACTTC	CASSAGSPWETQYF
TRBD2	TRBV15	TRBJ2-7	NA	TGTGCCACCAGCAGGGTGGGACTAGATAACTACGAGCAGTACTTC	CATSRVGLDNYEQYF
NA	TRBV2	TRBJ2-2	NA	TGTGCCAGCGGGGGCGACAGCCTCACCGGGGAGCTGTTTTTT	CASGGDSLTGELFF
NA	TRBV9	TRBJ1-2	NA	TGTGCCAGCAGCGGGCCCAACAAGAGCTATGGCTACACCTTC	CASSGPNKSYGYTF
NA	TRBV10-2	TRBJ1-6	NA	TGCGCCAGCAGTGACCAGGGTAATTCACCCCTCCACTTT	CASSDQGNSPLHF
NA	TRBV6-5	TRBJ2-5	NA	TGTGCCAGCAGTTACTCGAAAGGGACCCAGTACTTC	CASSYSKGTQYF
NA	TRBV29-1	TRBJ2-7	NA	TGCAGCGTCCTCTTTGGGGGGACCTACGAGCAGTACTTC	CSVLFGGTYEQYF
TRBD2	TRBV5-1	TRBJ2-5	NA	TGCGCCAGCAGCTCGGGACTAGCGGGGGGACCGTGGGAGACCCAGTACTTC	CASSSGLAGGPWETQYF
TRBD1	TRBV30	TRBJ1-2	NA	TGTGCCTGGACTTTCGGGGACAGGGAAGATGGCTACACCTTC	CAWTFGDREDGYTF
NA	TRBV6-5	TRBJ2-1	NA	TGTGCCAGCAGGGCGACGGGACATCTTATCAATGAGCAGTTCTTC	CASRATGHLINEQFF
NA	TRBV5-6	TRBJ2-6	NA	TGTGCCAGCAGCTTGATCTCTGGGGCCAACGTCCTGACTTTC	CASSLISGANVLTF
NA	TRBV19	TRBJ1-1	once	TGTGCCAGTAGTATCACCTCCAAGGACAAAAACACTGAAGCTTTCTTT	CASSITSKDKNTEAFF
TRBD2	TRBV15	TRBJ2-2	NA	TGTGCCACCGTACTAGCGGGAGGTTTCACCGGGGAGCTGTTTTTT	CATVLAGGFTGELFF
TRBD1	TRBV19	TRBJ1-2	NA	TGTGCCAGTAGTACCCAACAGGGGAACTATGGCTACACCTTC	CASSTQQGNYGYTF
TRBD1	TRBV27	TRBJ1-2	NA	TGTGCCAGCAGTTCGAGTGCCGGACAGGCTCTTGATGGCTACACCTTC	CASSSSAGQALDGYTF
NA	TRBV5-1	TRBJ2-5	NA	TGCGCCAGCAGCTTGGGTAGAGGGGCGGAGACCCAGTACTTC	CASSLGRGAETQYF
NA	TRBV5-4	TRBJ2-3	once	TGTGCCAGCAGCTTGGGTGCCGGGAGCGGCACAGATACGCAGTATTTT	CASSLGAGSGTDTQYF
NA	TRBV7-6	TRBJ1-1	few	TGTGCCAGCAGCTTAGTGAGGGGGTACCTGAACACTGAAGCTTTCTTT	CASSLVRGYLNTEAFF
NA	TRBV9	TRBJ2-5	NA	TGTGCCAGCAGCGTAGTTGGGGAGACCCAGTACTTC	CASSVVGETQYF
NA	TRBV30	TRBJ2-2	NA	TGTGCCTGGGTACCGGGCTATAAGACCGGGGAGCTGTTTTTT	CAWVPGYKTGELFF
NA	TRBV18	TRBJ1-5	NA	TGTGCCAGCTCACCACCAGGGGTTGGGGTTGGGAGCAATCAGCCCCAGCATTTT	CASSPPGVGVGSNQPQHF
NA	TRBV9	TRBJ2-1	NA	TGTGCCAGCAGCGCGGCCCAGGGTGAGCAGTTCTTC	CASSAAQGEQFF
TRBD1	TRBV5-5	TRBJ2-6	NA	TGTGCCAGCAGCACCCCCGGGACAGGGTCGTCCGCTGGGGCCAACGTCCTGACTTTC	CASSTPGTGSSAGANVLTF
NA	TRBV19	TRBJ1-5	NA	TGTGCCAGCAAAACAGGGAATGTTAATCAGCCCCAGCATTTT	CASKTGNVNQPQHF
TRBD1	TRBV29-1	TRBJ2-1	once	TGCAGCGTTGAAGCGCCGGGACAGGGATGGAATGAGCAGTTCTTC	CSVEAPGQGWNEQFF
NA	TRBV2	TRBJ1-6	NA	TGTGCCAGCAGTGAAACGGACAGCCTCGGAGGGGGTTCACCCCTCCACTTT	CASSETDSLGGGSPLHF